This T cell receptor (beta chain) came from a study of OX40 agonist ivuxolimab in advanced cancers. Study details: Clinicians treated patients with ivuxolimab, an agonistic anti-OX40 (CD134) antibody. Mean age 60 years, range roughly 20 to 85; 82.7% male. Prior therapy, whether anti-PD-1, anti-PD-L1 or anti-CTLA-4, was allowed, and less than 45% had some.

Study outcomes and limitations: CD4+ and CD8+ blood T cells expanded clonally by week 6 at 0.1 to 3.0 mg/kg.

This clone was observed a handful of times. Antigen specificity is unknown. Profiled with immunoSEQ multiplex PCR; TCRdb holds only in-frame clones, not every one. The sample contains 45,000 to 60,000 clones, nearly 80% of which appear only once. The CDR3 runs 15 residues. The germline CDR1 and CDR2 sequences are SGHAT and FQNNGV. The V end was cut by 5 bases, the J end by 4 bases, with 17 bases between. This sequence joins TRBV11-2 and TRBJ1-1, with D maybe TRBD1 (5 bases). The clonotype comes from an adult with an advanced solid tumor such as melanoma, head and neck, liver or kidney cancer. Material: CD4+ or CD8+ T cells sorted from blood, obtained in a trial of the OX40 agonist ivuxolimab. The CDR3 nucleotides read TGTGCCAGCAGCCTTCCCACCGTCGGGGGCACTGAAGCTTTCTTT. It encodes CASSLPTVGGTEAFF. Drawing the rest from reference TRBV11-2 and TRBJ1-1, the complete variable domain is EAGVAQSPRYKIIEKRQSVAFWCNPISGHATLYWYQQILGQGPKLLIQFQNNGVVDDSQLPKDRFSAERLKGVDSTLKIQPAKLEDSAVYLCASSLPTVGGTEAFFGQGTRLTVV.